Presented here are 31 T cell receptor beta chains from one specimen sequenced in a study of T-cell reconstitution after alpha-beta-depleted transplantation in children (dated by TCRdb to about 2016). According to the study, the label for this sample's treatment or condition signals: allogeneic hematopoietic cell transplantation with graft depleted of TCRalphabeta T cells and CD19 B cells. The protocol used for the library was PCR. The instrument was an Illumina HiSeq 2500. To normalize quantification of the TCRbeta repertoire, the TCR libraries were built with molecular barcoding that relied on unique molecular identifiers. TCRdb reprocessing: public reads trimmed at Q25 with fastp, clones called with MiXCR, in-frame beta chains kept. Every distinct CDR3 protein forms one entry, paired with its most common genes and DNA. This sample holds about 540,000 distinct CDR3 sequences; 25% to 30% were observed only once. Around 36% of the sample lies in the top ten.

Sequenced material: PBMCs, taken before TCRalphabeta/CD19-depleted stem cell transplant. The source of these receptors is a boy in the first two years of life with Wiskott-Aldrich syndrome, due to receive a stem cell transplant.

This chain joins TRBV2 and TRBJ2-1; D uncertain. The CDR3 consists of 13 residues. V was clipped by 10 bases and J by 3 bases, with 13 bases between them. Germline assignment: CDR1 SNHLY and CDR2 FYNNEI. The chain's CDR3 is CAIPDGVYNEQFF. CDR3 coding DNA: TGTGCCATCCCGGATGGGGTCTACAATGAGCAGTTCTTC. Variable domain in full (rest from reference TRBV2 and TRBJ2-1): EPEVTQTPSHQVTQMGQEVILRCVPISNHLYFYWYRQILGQKVEFLVSFYNNEISEKSEIFDDQFSVERPDGSNFTLKIRSTKLEDSAMYFCAIPDGVYNEQFFGPGTRLTVL.

The V and J genes are TRBV20-1 and TRBJ1-5, with TRBD1 as a possible D gene (6 bases). Germline V gene sequence: CDR1 DFQATT, CDR2 SNEGSKA (reference sequence). This CDR3 contains 17 residues. Trimming left V 3 bases short and J 1 base short, with 19 bases between. The CDR3 here is CSASRDIGGWSNQPQHF. CDR3 sequence (DNA): TGCAGTGCTAGCCGGGACATCGGAGGGTGGAGCAATCAGCCCCAGCATTTT.

This clonotype was counted between two and nine times. V is TRBV20-1 and J is TRBJ2-1; 11 bases are a match to TRBD2. V dropped 2 bases and J dropped 7; count of bases not matched to a gene: 13. The CDR3 runs to 17 residues. Germline CDR1 and CDR2: DFQATT and SNEGSKA (reference sequence). CDR3: CSARRDISGRALNEQFF. Written as DNA, the CDR3 is TGCAGTGCTAGACGCGACATTAGCGGGAGGGCCCTAAATGAGCAGTTCTTC.

The chain carries TRBV7-2 and TRBJ2-7; weak D call: TRBD2 (6 bases). The CDR3 consists of 15 residues. Trimming stripped 4 bases from V and 4 bases from J, with 17 bases between. CDR1 SGHTA and CDR2 FQGNSA come from the germline V gene. The CDR3 bases are TGTGCCAGCAGCTACATTGCGGACTATTCTTACGAGCAGTACTTC. Translating it yields CASSYIADYSYEQYF.

V gene TRBV5-1 combines with J gene TRBJ1-6, with D perhaps TRBD1 (5 bases). Germline V CDR1 and CDR2: SGHRS, YFSETQ. The CDR3 spans 15 residues. V gave up 3 bases and J gave up 5 bases, with 12 bases separating them. The CDR3 bases are TGCGCCAGCAGCTCCGAGGGACGAAATAATTCACCCCTCCACTTT. It specifies CASSSEGRNNSPLHF.

The rearrangement links TRBV18 to TRBJ1-5; D might be TRBD1 (5 bases). This CDR3 region has 11 residues. The V gene lost 3 bases and the J gene lost 11 bases, with 8 bases spanning the gap. Per the germline V gene, CDR1 is KGHSH and CDR2 is LQKENI. The CDR3 region has the DNA TGTGCCAGCTCACCCGGGGGAACCCAGCATTTT. Residues: CASSPGGTQHF.

The chain recombines TRBV10-3 with TRBJ1-1; TRBD1 might be the D (5 bases). V gave up 5 bases and J gave up 4 bases, with 14 bases separating them. From germline, CDR1 is ENHRY and CDR2 SYGVKD. The CDR3 has 14 amino acids. CDR3 in DNA: TGTGCCATCAGTACTGGGGGGGGGATCACTGAAGCTTTCTTT. Its protein is CAISTGGGITEAFF.

The gene calls are TRBV4-2 and TRBJ2-7; D ambiguous. There are 14 residues in the CDR3. Germline V gives CDR1 LGHNA, CDR2 YNFKEQ. Trimming removed 1 base from V and 4 bases from J, with 11 bases in between. The CDR3 loop is CASSQVSGGYEQYF. The CDR3, as DNA: TGTGCCAGCAGCCAAGTTTCCGGCGGTTACGAGCAGTACTTC.

The CDR3 loop is CASSLYVAGSYNEQFF. Here the CDR3 DNA reads TGCGCCAGCAGCCTCTACGTAGCGGGATCCTACAATGAGCAGTTCTTC. The rearrangement joins TRBV5-1 to TRBJ2-1, with 8 bases matching TRBD2. Germline V gene sequence: CDR1 SGHRS, CDR2 YFSETQ. Trimming removed 4 bases from V and 1 base from J; junction bases left unmatched: 7. The CDR3 runs to 16 residues.

This clonotype has just a few counts. The V and J genes are TRBV13 and TRBJ2-3; tentative D call: TRBD1 (7 bases). CDR3 length: 15 amino acids. Germline V gene lookup returns CDR1 PRHDT and CDR2 FYEKMQ (reference sequence). Trimming shortened V by 4 bases and J by 5 bases, and 16 bases separated the two germline ends. CDR3 nucleotide sequence: TGTGCCAGCAGCTCACACAGGGGAGGTGGAGATACGCAGTATTTT. Encoded protein: CASSSHRGGGDTQYF.

The chain joins TRBV20-1 to TRBJ2-1, with 12 bases lining up with TRBD2. Trimming removed 5 bases from V and 4 bases from J; junction bases left unmatched: 9. Germline V CDR1 and CDR2: DFQATT, SNEGSKA (reference sequence). CDR3 size: 16 residues. The CDR3 DNA follows: TGCAGTGCTCCGCCGATACTAGCGGGAGGATACAATGAGCAGTTCTTC. Its protein product is CSAPPILAGGYNEQFF.

The chain joins TRBV4-1 to TRBJ2-7; 10 nucleotides agree with TRBD2. CDR3 length: 15 residues. Germline assignment: CDR1 MGHRA and CDR2 YSYEKL. V dropped 4 bases and J dropped 4; count of bases not matched to a gene: 7. The CDR3 sequence: CASSLQAGGEYEQYF. The CDR3, as DNA: TGCGCCAGCAGCCTCCAAGCGGGAGGGGAGTACGAGCAGTACTTC.

There are a few counts of this clonotype. The chain has TRBV2 and TRBJ2-5; 12 bases are shared with TRBD1. CDR1 is SNHLY, CDR2 FYNNEI, per germline. CDR3 length equals 16 residues. V shed 4 bases and J 5 bases; nucleotides not matched to a gene: 8. Written as DNA, the CDR3 is TGTGCCAGCAGTGCCGGGACAGGGGGCCGGGGTGAGACCCAGTACTTC. It yields the protein CASSAGTGGRGETQYF.

In its sample, this clonotype was seen a few times. The CDR3, as DNA: TGTGCCAGCAAGGGGCTAGCGGGACCCTTAGATGAGCAGTTCTTC. It yields the protein CASKGLAGPLDEQFF. The chain has TRBV28 and TRBJ2-1; 9 bases line up with TRBD2. The germline V gene has CDR1 MDHEN and CDR2 SYDVKM. The CDR3 totals 15 residues. V trimming: 7 bases; J trimming: 8 bases; junction bases outside the gene matches: 12.

The J gene is TRBJ1-2, the V gene TRBV25-1, with TRBD1 as a possible D gene (6 bases). There are 16 residues in the CDR3. Germline loops: CDR1 MGHDK, CDR2 SYGVNS. V was trimmed by 2 bases and J by 2 bases, leaving 15 bases between them. The CDR3 reads CASSEQWSGENYGYTF. The CDR3 DNA reads TGTGCCAGCAGTGAACAGTGGTCAGGGGAGAACTATGGCTACACCTTC.

The genes are TRBV28 and TRBJ2-7, with TRBD1 matching 9 bases. The germline CDR1 and CDR2 sequences are MDHEN and SYDVKM. The CDR3 has 14 amino acids. J was trimmed by 5 bases and V by 3 bases; bases with no gene match: 5. CDR3: CASSLGTGPNEQYF. The CDR3 bases are TGTGCCAGCAGTTTGGGGACAGGGCCTAACGAGCAGTACTTC.

This rearrangement joins TRBV27 to TRBJ1-4; D remains ambiguous. CDR1 is MNHEY and CDR2 is SMNVEV in the germline V gene (reference sequence). The CDR3 is 14 amino acids. The V gene lost 5 bases and the J gene lost 7 bases, with 14 bases spanning the gap. As DNA, the CDR3 is TGTGCCAGCAGTCCCCTGGATACGGGTGAAAAACTGTTTTTT. Translation: CASSPLDTGEKLFF. The full variable domain, rest sourced from reference TRBV27 and TRBJ1-4, is EAQVTQNPRYLITVTGKKLTVTCSQNMNHEYMSWYRQDPGLGLRQIYYSMNVEVTDKGDVPEGYKVSRKEKRNFPLILESPSPNQTSLYFCASSPLDTGEKLFFGSGTQLSVL.

There are a few counts of this clonotype. This sequence joins TRBV29-1 and TRBJ2-3, with 11 bases matching TRBD2. V was clipped by 7 bases and J by 5 bases; unmatched bases: 11. The CDR3 is 15 amino acids. Germline CDR1 reads SQVTM; CDR2 reads ANQGSEA. In DNA form, the CDR3 reads TGCAGCGCCCAACATACTAGCGGGAGAAGAGATACGCAGTATTTT. This gives the protein CSAQHTSGRRDTQYF.

This clonotype was seen a few times. This rearrangement joins TRBV29-1 to TRBJ2-7, with D tentatively TRBD1 (5 bases). Germline V gene sequence: CDR1 SQVTM, CDR2 ANQGSEA. V shed 3 bases and J shed 5 bases, with 8 bases lying between them. The CDR3 totals 11 residues. CDR3 residues: CSVDGANEQYF. The CDR3 DNA reads TGCAGCGTTGATGGGGCTAACGAGCAGTACTTC.

The chain uses TRBV29-1 and TRBJ1-1; 8 bases agree with TRBD1. After removal of 4 bases from V and 11 bases from J, the junction contained 18 bases not matched to a gene. The CDR3 is 15 residues long. The V gene's germline CDR1 is SQVTM and CDR2 ANQGSEA. This chain's CDR3 is CSVVPDRVNPGSAFF. The CDR3, as DNA: TGCAGCGTTGTCCCGGACAGGGTTAATCCAGGGAGCGCTTTCTTT.

This chain connects TRBV25-1 to TRBJ2-1; weak D call: TRBD2 (5 bases). The ends were cut back, 4 bases at V and 4 bases at J, with 11 bases in the middle. Per the germline V gene, CDR1 is MGHDK and CDR2 is SYGVNS. The CDR3 runs 14 residues. In nucleotides, the CDR3 is TGTGCCAGCAGTGCTAGCATCCGGTACAATGAGCAGTTCTTC. It is translated as CASSASIRYNEQFF.

This clonotype showed up just a few times. The chain links TRBV5-1 to TRBJ2-1; the match to TRBD2 covers 10 bases. The CDR3 runs to 18 residues. The germline CDR1 and CDR2 sequences are SGHRS and YFSETQ. The ends lost 3 bases at V and 8 bases at J; junction bases unmatched: 17. CDR3 residues: CASSYASGSLGTGDEQFF. The CDR3, as DNA: TGCGCCAGCAGCTATGCTAGCGGGAGTTTGGGTACTGGCGATGAGCAGTTCTTC. Filled out from reference TRBV5-1 and TRBJ2-1, the complete variable domain reads KAGVTQTPRYLIKTRGQQVTLSCSPISGHRSVSWYQQTPGQGLQFLFEYFSETQRNKGNFPGRFSGRQFSNSRSEMNVSTLELGDSALYLCASSYASGSLGTGDEQFFGPGTRLTVL.

This clonotype was counted a single time. The chain combines TRBV12-3 or TRBV12-4 with TRBJ2-7, with a possible D match to TRBD1 (5 bases). The CDR3 loop spans 15 amino acids. The V gene lost 5 bases and the J gene lost 2 bases, with 16 bases spanning the gap. CDR3 region: CASSPRGQGPYEQYF. The CDR3 DNA reads as TGTGCCAGCAGTCCCAGAGGCCAGGGTCCCTACGAGCAGTACTTC.

V is TRBV20-1 and J is TRBJ1-2; 7 positions agree with TRBD1. V lost 2 bases and J lost 0; bases outside the gene matches: 0. CDR1 DFQATT and CDR2 SNEGSKA come from the germline V gene (reference sequence). The CDR3 covers 13 residues. CDR3 loop: CSARQGANYGYTF. CDR3 sequence (DNA): TGCAGTGCTAGACAGGGGGCTAACTATGGCTACACCTTC.

The rearrangement uses TRBV15 and TRBJ2-1, with TRBD2 matching 16 bases. The germline V gene encodes CDR1 LNHNV and CDR2 YYDKDF (reference sequence). The CDR3 consists of 17 residues. The V and J ends lost 5 bases and 13 bases, in that order; junction bases with no gene match: 14. The CDR3 region is CATSGQPGTSGRVNQFF. CDR3 DNA: TGTGCCACCAGCGGACAACCCGGGACTAGCGGGAGGGTAAACCAGTTCTTC.

The chain has TRBV5-1 and TRBJ2-1, with 9 bases fitting TRBD2. J gave up 3 bases and V 4 bases, and 8 bases lay outside the gene matches. Germline V gives CDR1 SGHRS, CDR2 YFSETQ. The CDR3 is 16 residues long. The CDR3 reads CASSPHSGSSYNEQFF. In nucleotides, the CDR3 is TGCGCCAGCAGCCCCCATAGCGGGAGCAGCTACAATGAGCAGTTCTTC. Using reference TRBV5-1 and TRBJ2-1 for the parts outside the CDR3, the full variable domain is KAGVTQTPRYLIKTRGQQVTLSCSPISGHRSVSWYQQTPGQGLQFLFEYFSETQRNKGNFPGRFSGRQFSNSRSEMNVSTLELGDSALYLCASSPHSGSSYNEQFFGPGTRLTVL.

This clonotype was recorded a few times. The chain uses TRBV10-3 and TRBJ2-5; possible D gene TRBD2, 5 bases. Trimming took 2 bases from V and 4 from J, leaving 11 bases between them. Germline loops: CDR1 ENHRY, CDR2 SYGVKD. CDR3 length: 14 amino acids. Here the CDR3 DNA reads TGTGCCATCAGTGAGAGGGCCAGCGGAGAGACCCAGTACTTC. Protein sequence: CAISERASGETQYF.

This clonotype was detected only a few times. The chain carries TRBV20-1 and TRBJ1-6; D is undetermined. Trimming left V 3 bases short and J 7 bases short, with 16 bases between. Germline CDR1 reads DFQATT; CDR2 reads SNEGSKA (reference sequence). This CDR3 is 15 amino acids long. CDR3 sequence (DNA): TGCAGTGCTAGGGTTCTGGGTATGAGCAATTCACCCCTCCACTTT. Translation gives CSARVLGMSNSPLHF.

There are a few counts of this clonotype. The V gene is TRBV29-1, the J gene TRBJ2-1; 7 bases line up with TRBD2. Germline V gene data show CDR1 as SQVTM and CDR2 as ANQGSEA. The CDR3 contains 11 residues. The V gene end was trimmed by 7 bases and the J gene end by 8 bases; junction bases not matched to a gene: 5. The CDR3 here is CSGGGWDEQFF. The DNA for the CDR3 is TGCAGCGGGGGAGGGTGGGATGAGCAGTTCTTC.

This clonotype was seen a handful of times. The gene calls are TRBV9 and TRBJ2-5; possibly TRBD1 or TRBD2 for D (7 bases each). Trimming pared 1 base from V and 7 bases from J, leaving 17 bases between. In germline, CDR1 is SGDLS, CDR2 YYNGEE. CDR3 length: 15 residues. Here the CDR3 DNA reads TGTGCCAGCAGCGTACAGGGGGGGCAGGACGGGACCCAGTACTTC. Amino acid sequence: CASSVQGGQDGTQYF.

The chain employs TRBV6-2 or TRBV6-3 and TRBJ2-7; D is unresolved. This CDR3 region has 11 residues. Germline V gene sequence: CDR1 MNHEY, CDR2 SVGEGT. V lost 7 bases and J 3 bases, leaving 7 bases between the germline ends. The CDR3 protein is CASTDGYEQYF. The DNA for the CDR3 is TGTGCCAGCACCGACGGCTACGAGCAGTACTTC.